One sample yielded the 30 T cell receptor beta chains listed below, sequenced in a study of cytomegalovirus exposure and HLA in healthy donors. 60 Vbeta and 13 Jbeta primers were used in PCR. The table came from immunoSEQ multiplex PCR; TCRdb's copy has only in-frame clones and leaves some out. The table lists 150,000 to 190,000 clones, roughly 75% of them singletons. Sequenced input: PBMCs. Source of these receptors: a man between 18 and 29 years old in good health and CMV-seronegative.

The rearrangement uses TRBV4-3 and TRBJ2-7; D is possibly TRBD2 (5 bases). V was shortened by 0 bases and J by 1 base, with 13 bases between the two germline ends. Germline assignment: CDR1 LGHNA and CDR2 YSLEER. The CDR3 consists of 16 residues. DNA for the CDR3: TGCGCCAGCAGCCAAGATTCGGGATCGGGGTCCTACGAGCAGTACTTC. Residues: CASSQDSGSGSYEQYF.

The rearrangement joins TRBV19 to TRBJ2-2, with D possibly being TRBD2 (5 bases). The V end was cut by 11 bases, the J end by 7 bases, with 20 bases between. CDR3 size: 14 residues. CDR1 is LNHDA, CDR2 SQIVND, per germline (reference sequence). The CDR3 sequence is CAGHRLAAGGELFF. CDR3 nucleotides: TGTGCCGGCCACCGGCTAGCTGCGGGCGGGGAGCTGTTTTTT.

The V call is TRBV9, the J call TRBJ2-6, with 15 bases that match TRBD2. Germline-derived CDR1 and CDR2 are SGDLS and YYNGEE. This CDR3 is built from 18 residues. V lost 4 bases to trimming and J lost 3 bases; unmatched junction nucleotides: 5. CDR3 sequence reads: CASSWGTSGRNGANVLTF. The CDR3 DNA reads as TGTGCCAGCAGCTGGGGGACTAGCGGGAGGAATGGGGCCAACGTCCTGACTTTC.

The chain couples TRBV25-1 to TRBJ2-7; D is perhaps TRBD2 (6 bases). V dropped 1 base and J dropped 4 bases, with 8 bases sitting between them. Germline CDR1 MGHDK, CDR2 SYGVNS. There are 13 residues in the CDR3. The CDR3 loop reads CASSELGTYEQYF. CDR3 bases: TGTGCCAGCAGTGAATTGGGGACTTACGAGCAGTACTTC.

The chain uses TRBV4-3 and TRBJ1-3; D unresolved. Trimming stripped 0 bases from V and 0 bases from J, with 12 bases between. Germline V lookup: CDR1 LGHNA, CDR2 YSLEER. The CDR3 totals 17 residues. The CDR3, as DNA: TGCGCCAGCAGCCAAGAGGAAGCGGACGGCTCTGGAAACACCATATATTTT. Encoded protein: CASSQEEADGSGNTIYF.

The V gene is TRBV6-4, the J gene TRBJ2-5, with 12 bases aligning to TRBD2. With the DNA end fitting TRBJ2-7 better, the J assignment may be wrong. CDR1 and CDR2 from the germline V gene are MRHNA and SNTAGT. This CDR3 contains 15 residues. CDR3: CASPASGRGRYEQYF. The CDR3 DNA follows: TGTGCCAGCCCAGCTAGCGGGAGGGGACGCTACGAGCAGTACTTC.

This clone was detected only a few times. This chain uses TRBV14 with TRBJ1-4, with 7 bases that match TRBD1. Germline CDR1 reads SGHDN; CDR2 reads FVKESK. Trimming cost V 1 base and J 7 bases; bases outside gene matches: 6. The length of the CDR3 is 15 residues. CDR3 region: CASSQVPGGSEKLFF. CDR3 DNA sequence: TGTGCCAGCAGCCAAGTTCCAGGGGGGAGTGAAAAACTGTTTTTT.

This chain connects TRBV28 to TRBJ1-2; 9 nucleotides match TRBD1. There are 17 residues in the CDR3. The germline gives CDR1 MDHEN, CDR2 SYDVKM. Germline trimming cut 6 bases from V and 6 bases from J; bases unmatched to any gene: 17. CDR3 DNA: TGTGCCAGCAGGGCCCCGGCGGGGACAGGGAAGGGCCATGGCTACACCTTC. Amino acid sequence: CASRAPAGTGKGHGYTF.

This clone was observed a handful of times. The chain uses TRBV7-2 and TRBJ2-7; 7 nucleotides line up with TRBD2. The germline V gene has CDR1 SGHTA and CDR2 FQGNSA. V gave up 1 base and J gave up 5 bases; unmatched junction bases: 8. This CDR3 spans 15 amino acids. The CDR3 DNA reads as TGTGCCAGCAGCTTAGGTAGCGGGTTTGGGGACGAGCAGTACTTC. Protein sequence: CASSLGSGFGDEQYF.

CDR3 in amino acids: CASSPRTGEVNYGYTF. The CDR3 nucleotides are TGTGCCAGCAGTCCCCGGACAGGGGAGGTTAACTATGGCTACACCTTC. J is TRBJ1-2 and V is TRBV28; TRBD1 matches at 9 bases. V lost 5 bases and J lost 1; bases outside the gene matches: 8. Germline V gives CDR1 MDHEN, CDR2 SYDVKM. CDR3 length equals 16 residues.

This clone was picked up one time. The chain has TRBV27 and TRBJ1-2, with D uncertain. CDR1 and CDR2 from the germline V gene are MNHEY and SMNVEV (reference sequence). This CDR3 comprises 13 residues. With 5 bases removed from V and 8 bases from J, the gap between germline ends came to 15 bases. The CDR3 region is CASSLGGGGGYTF. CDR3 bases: TGTGCCAGCAGTCTCGGTGGAGGCGGGGGCTACACCTTC.

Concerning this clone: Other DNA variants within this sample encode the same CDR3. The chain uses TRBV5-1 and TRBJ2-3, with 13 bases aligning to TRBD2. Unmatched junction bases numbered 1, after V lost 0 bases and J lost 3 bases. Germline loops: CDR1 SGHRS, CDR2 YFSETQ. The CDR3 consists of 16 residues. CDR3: CASSLGTSGSTDTQYF. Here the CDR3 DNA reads TGCGCCAGCAGCTTGGGGACTAGCGGGAGTACAGATACGCAGTATTTT.

CDR3 in amino acids: CASSYPQGDTQYF. In DNA form, the CDR3 reads TGTGCCAGCAGTTACCCACAGGGAGATACGCAGTATTTT. The chain has TRBV6-5 and TRBJ2-3; perhaps TRBD1 as D (6 bases). V was cut by 2 bases and J by 5 bases, with 8 bases left in between. This CDR3 comprises 13 residues. In germline, CDR1 is MNHEY, CDR2 SVGAGI.

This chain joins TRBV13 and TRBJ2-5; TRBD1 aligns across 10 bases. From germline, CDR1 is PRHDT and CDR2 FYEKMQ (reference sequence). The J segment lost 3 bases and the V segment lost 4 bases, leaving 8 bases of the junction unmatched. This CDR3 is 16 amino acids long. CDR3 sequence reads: CASSSRQGAREETQYF. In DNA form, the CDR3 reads TGTGCCAGCAGCTCAAGACAGGGGGCGCGGGAAGAGACCCAGTACTTC.

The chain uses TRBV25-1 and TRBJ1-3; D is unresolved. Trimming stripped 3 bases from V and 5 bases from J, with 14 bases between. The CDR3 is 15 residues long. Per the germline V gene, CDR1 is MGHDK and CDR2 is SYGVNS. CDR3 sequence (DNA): TGTGCCAGCAGTGATAATCAGAGGGATAGAAACACCATATATTTT. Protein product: CASSDNQRDRNTIYF.

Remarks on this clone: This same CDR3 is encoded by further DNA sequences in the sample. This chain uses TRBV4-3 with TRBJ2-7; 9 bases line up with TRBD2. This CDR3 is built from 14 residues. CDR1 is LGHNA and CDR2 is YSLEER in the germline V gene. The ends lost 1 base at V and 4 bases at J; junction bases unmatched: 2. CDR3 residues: CASSQGLAGYEQYF. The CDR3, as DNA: TGCGCCAGCAGCCAAGGTCTAGCGGGGTACGAGCAGTACTTC.

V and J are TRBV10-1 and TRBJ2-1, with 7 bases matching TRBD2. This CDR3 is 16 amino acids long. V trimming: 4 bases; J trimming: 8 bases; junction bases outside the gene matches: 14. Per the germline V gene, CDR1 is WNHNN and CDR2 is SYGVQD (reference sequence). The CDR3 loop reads CASSGKEGGSFDEQFF. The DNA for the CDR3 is TGCGCCAGCAGTGGGAAAGAGGGCGGGAGTTTCGATGAGCAGTTCTTC.

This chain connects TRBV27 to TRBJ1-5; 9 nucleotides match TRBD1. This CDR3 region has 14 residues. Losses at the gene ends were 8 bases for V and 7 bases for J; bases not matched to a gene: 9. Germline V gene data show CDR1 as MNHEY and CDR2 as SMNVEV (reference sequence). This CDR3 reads CASRAGTGNQPQHF. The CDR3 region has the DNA TGTGCCAGCCGGGCCGGGACAGGGAACCAGCCCCAGCATTTT.

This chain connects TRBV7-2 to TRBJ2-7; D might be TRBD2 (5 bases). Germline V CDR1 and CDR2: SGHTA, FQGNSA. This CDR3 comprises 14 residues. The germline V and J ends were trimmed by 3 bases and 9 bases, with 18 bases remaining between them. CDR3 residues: CASSFPGNLRGQYF. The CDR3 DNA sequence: TGTGCCAGCAGCTTTCCGGGGAACCTACGAGGGCAGTACTTC.

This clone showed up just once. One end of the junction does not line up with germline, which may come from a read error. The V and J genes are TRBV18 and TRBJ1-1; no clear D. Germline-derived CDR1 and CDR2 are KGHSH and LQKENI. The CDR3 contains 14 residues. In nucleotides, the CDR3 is TGTGCCAACTCACCCCTGGGAGGGAACACTGAAGCTTTCTTT. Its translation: CANSPLGGNTEAFF.

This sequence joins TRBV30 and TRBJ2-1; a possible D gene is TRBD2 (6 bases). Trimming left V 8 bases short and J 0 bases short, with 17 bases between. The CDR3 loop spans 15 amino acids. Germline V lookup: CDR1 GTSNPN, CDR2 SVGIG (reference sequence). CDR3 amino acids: CAPTRTSHSYNEQFF. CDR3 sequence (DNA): TGTGCCCCAACCCGAACTAGCCACTCCTACAATGAGCAGTTCTTC.

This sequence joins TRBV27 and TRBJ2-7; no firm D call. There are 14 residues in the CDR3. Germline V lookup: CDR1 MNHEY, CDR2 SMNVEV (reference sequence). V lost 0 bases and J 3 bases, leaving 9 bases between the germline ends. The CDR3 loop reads CASSLSAYDYEQYF. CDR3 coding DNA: TGTGCCAGCAGTTTATCGGCATATGACTACGAGCAGTACTTC.

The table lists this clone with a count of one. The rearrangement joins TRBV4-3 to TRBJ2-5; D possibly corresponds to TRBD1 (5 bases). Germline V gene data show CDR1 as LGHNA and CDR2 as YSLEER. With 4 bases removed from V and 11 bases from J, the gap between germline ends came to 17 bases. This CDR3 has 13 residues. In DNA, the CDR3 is TGCGCCAGCAGCCGGGCCACAAGGGGTGAGCAGTACTTC. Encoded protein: CASSRATRGEQYF.

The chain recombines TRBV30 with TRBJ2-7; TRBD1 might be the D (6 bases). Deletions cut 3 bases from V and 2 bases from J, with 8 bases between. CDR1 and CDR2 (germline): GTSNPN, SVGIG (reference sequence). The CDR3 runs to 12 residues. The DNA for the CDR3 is TGTGCCTGGAGAACAGGGACCTACGAGCAGTACTTC. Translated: CAWRTGTYEQYF.

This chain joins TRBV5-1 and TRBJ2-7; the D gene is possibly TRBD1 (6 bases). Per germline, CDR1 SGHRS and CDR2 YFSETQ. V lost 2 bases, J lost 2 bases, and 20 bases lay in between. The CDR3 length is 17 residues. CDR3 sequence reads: CASSLRGSSDRPYEQYF. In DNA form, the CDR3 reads TGCGCCAGCAGCTTAAGGGGGAGCTCGGACAGACCCTACGAGCAGTACTTC.

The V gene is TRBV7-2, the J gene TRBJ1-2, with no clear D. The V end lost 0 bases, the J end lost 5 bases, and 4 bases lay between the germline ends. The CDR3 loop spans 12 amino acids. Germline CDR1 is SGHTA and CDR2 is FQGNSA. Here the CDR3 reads CASSLARYGYTF. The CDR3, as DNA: TGTGCCAGCAGCTTAGCGAGGTATGGCTACACCTTC.

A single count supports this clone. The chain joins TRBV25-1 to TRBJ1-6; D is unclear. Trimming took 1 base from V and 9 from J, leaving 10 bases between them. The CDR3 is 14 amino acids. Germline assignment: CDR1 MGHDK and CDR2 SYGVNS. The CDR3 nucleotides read TGTGCCAGCAGTGAATCCGGAGGAAGTTCACCCCTCCACTTT. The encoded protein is CASSESGGSSPLHF. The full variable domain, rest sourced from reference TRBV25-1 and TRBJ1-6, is EADIYQTPRYLVIGTGKKITLECSQTMGHDKMYWYQQDPGMELHLIHYSYGVNSTEKGDLSSESTVSRIRTEHFPLTLESARPSHTSQYLCASSESGGSSPLHFGNGTRLTVT.

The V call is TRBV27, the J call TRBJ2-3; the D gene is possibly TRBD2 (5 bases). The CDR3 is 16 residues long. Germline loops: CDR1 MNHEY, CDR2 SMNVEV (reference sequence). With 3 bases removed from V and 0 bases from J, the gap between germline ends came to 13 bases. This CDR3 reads CASSFDAGLSTDTQYF. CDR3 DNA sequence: TGTGCCAGCAGTTTCGACGCGGGCTTAAGCACAGATACGCAGTATTTT.

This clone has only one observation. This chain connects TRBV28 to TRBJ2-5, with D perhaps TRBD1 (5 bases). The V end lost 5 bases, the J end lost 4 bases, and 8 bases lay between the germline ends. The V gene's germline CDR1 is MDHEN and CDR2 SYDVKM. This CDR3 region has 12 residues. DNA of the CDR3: TGTGCCAGCAGTCCCCAGGGAGAGACCCAGTACTTC. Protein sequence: CASSPQGETQYF.

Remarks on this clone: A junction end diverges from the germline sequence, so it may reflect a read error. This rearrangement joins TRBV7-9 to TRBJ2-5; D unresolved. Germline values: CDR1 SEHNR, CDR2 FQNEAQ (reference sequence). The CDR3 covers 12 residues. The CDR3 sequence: CSSSPSGETQYF. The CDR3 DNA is TGTTCCAGCAGCCCCTCAGGAGAGACCCAGTACTTC.